The rows below give T cell receptor beta chains drawn from one sample of a study of blood T cells in healthy people across ages. TCRdb reprocessed the 5' RACE reads with MiXCR, giving one entry per CDR3 protein. This sample carries more than 650,000 distinct CDR3 sequences, about a quarter of them seen once, and the ten largest clones take around 3%. This sample also belongs to another study, concerning T cells of mothers and their children.

Sequenced input: blood. These receptors originate from a boy between 10 and 17 years old in good health. Each CDR3 is given with its conserved first and last residue. Fields, in order: D gene, clone size, V gene, J gene, CDR3 protein, CDR3 DNA. A D gene is named only where the DNA matches it firmly. Not every row has a clone size; where given, it reads once, few, many or a size class.

>.|.|TRBV7-8|TRBJ2-5
CASSPFAVAAGSGTQYF
TGTGCCAGCAGCCCATTTGCCGTAGCGGCGGGGAGCGGGACCCAGTACTTC
>.|many|TRBV6-5|TRBJ1-2
CASSPDKNYGYTF
TGTGCCAGCAGTCCCGACAAGAACTATGGCTACACCTTC
>.|few|TRBV6-5|TRBJ1-1
CASSYSRGLGNTEAFF
TGTGCCAGCAGTTACTCCAGGGGCTTGGGGAACACTGAAGCTTTCTTT
>.|.|TRBV20-1|TRBJ2-3
CSAPTPGTTDTQYF
TGCAGTGCTCCCACTCCGGGGACCACAGATACGCAGTATTTT
>.|.|TRBV12-3/TRBV12-4|TRBJ1-2
CASRYRENYGYTF
TGTGCCAGCAGGTACAGGGAGAACTATGGCTACACCTTC
>.|.|TRBV6-5|TRBJ1-2
CASRRLLNYTF
TGTGCCAGCCGACGACTTTTAAACTACACCTTC
>.|.|TRBV5-5|TRBJ2-7
CASSLEISGLYEQYF
TGTGCCAGCAGCTTGGAGATTAGTGGGCTATACGAGCAGTACTTC
>.|few|TRBV29-1|TRBJ2-5
CSVEDHLAGETQYF
TGCAGCGTTGAAGATCATTTGGCGGGAGAGACCCAGTACTTC
>.|few|TRBV21-1|TRBJ2-1
CASSLTSTDYNEQFF
TGTGCCAGCAGCCTGACCTCGACGGATTACAATGAGCAGTTCTTC
>.|.|TRBV29-1|TRBJ2-7
CSARDFSYEQYF
TGCAGCGCCAGGGACTTCTCCTACGAGCAGTACTTC
>.|many|TRBV12-3/TRBV12-4|TRBJ1-4
CASSLEQSGAPNEKLFF
TGTGCCAGCAGTTTAGAACAGAGTGGAGCCCCGAATGAAAAACTGTTTTTT
>TRBD2|.|TRBV20-1|TRBJ2-3
CSAWGGFTDTQYF
TGCAGTGCCTGGGGGGGGTTCACAGATACGCAGTATTTT
>.|.|TRBV5-1|TRBJ2-7
CASSLHGTYEQYF
TGCGCCAGCAGCTTACACGGTACCTACGAGCAGTACTTC
>.|few|TRBV29-1|TRBJ1-2
CSVVSGYGYTF
TGCAGCGTTGTTTCGGGGTATGGCTACACCTTC
>.|.|TRBV9|TRBJ1-6
CASSADPGAPLHF
TGTGCCAGCAGCGCGGACCCTGGGGCACCCCTCCACTTT
>TRBD1|few|TRBV3-1|TRBJ2-1
CASSHPQGDEQFF
TGTGCCAGCAGCCACCCACAGGGGGATGAGCAGTTCTTC
>.|.|TRBV27|TRBJ2-7
CASSLSGSGSYYEQYF
TGTGCCAGCAGTTTATCGGGGTCAGGCTCCTACTACGAGCAGTACTTC
>.|.|TRBV10-3|TRBJ2-1
CASQGGRNEQFF
TGTGCCAGCCAGGGGGGGCGTAATGAGCAGTTCTTC
>.|.|TRBV20-1|TRBJ1-5
CSASGITEPQHF
TGCAGTGCTAGTGGGATAACAGAGCCCCAGCATTTT
>.|few|TRBV30|TRBJ2-5
CAWSIRRQGRETQYF
TGTGCCTGGAGCATTAGACGGCAGGGGCGGGAGACCCAGTACTTC
>.|few|TRBV12-3/TRBV12-4|TRBJ2-5
CASSIRTIQETQYF
TGTGCCAGCAGTATCCGGACCATCCAAGAGACCCAGTACTTC
>.|.|TRBV20-1|TRBJ1-6
CSARDLDVRTSYNSPLHF
TGCAGTGCTAGAGATCTGGACGTCCGGACATCCTATAATTCACCCCTCCACTTT
>TRBD2|.|TRBV2|TRBJ2-5
CASSENGGGGETQYF
TGTGCCAGCAGTGAAAATGGCGGGGGAGGGGAGACCCAGTACTTC
>.|.|TRBV20-1|TRBJ2-1
CSAEDLNGPINEQFF
TGCAGTGCTGAGGACCTTAATGGACCTATAAATGAGCAGTTCTTC
>.|few|TRBV12-3/TRBV12-4|TRBJ2-1
CASSPGLTTYNEQFF
TGTGCCAGCAGTCCTGGACTAACCACCTACAATGAGCAGTTCTTC
>.|.|TRBV14|TRBJ1-3
CASSQTFAGNTIYF
TGTGCCAGCAGCCAGACATTTGCGGGAAACACCATATATTTT
>.|.|TRBV27|TRBJ2-1
CASSLCRNTYNEQFF
TGTGCCAGCAGTTTGTGCAGGAATACCTACAATGAGCAGTTCTTC
>TRBD1|.|TRBV11-2|TRBJ1-1
CASSFGTGGETEAFF
TGTGCCAGCAGCTTTGGGACAGGGGGCGAAACTGAAGCTTTCTTT
>TRBD2|few|TRBV27|TRBJ2-2
CASSTSGGWELFF
TGTGCCAGCAGTACTAGCGGGGGATGGGAGCTGTTTTTT
>.|few|TRBV5-6|TRBJ2-7
CASSPRQATYYEQYF
TGTGCCAGCAGCCCGCGACAGGCGACGTATTACGAGCAGTACTTC
>.|few|TRBV5-6|TRBJ2-7
CASSARGPGREQYF
TGTGCCAGCAGCGCTCGGGGGCCGGGCCGCGAGCAGTACTTC
>TRBD2|.|TRBV3-1|TRBJ2-1
CASSQDGREPYNEQFF
TGTGCCAGCAGCCAAGATGGGCGGGAGCCCTACAATGAGCAGTTCTTC
>.|.|TRBV27|TRBJ2-4
CASSPGGGAKNIQYF
TGTGCCAGCAGTCCCGGAGGGGGGGCGAAAAACATTCAGTACTTC
>TRBD2|.|TRBV20-1|TRBJ2-4
CSARDDGRGWNIQYF
TGCAGTGCTAGAGATGATGGGAGGGGTTGGAACATTCAGTACTTC
>TRBD1|.|TRBV27|TRBJ1-2
CASSSIWDSGYTF
TGTGCCAGCAGTTCTATCTGGGACAGCGGCTACACCTTC
>.|few|TRBV11-2|TRBJ2-7
CASSFGRTAYEQYF
TGTGCCAGCAGCTTTGGCAGAACCGCCTACGAGCAGTACTTC
>TRBD2|.|TRBV20-1|TRBJ2-1
CSARLAGGRGGGNEQFF
TGCAGTGCCCGACTAGCGGGGGGGCGGGGTGGTGGGAATGAGCAGTTCTTC
>TRBD1|many|TRBV2|TRBJ2-6
CASTQTGVRSGANVLTF
TGTGCCAGCACCCAGACAGGGGTACGCTCTGGGGCCAACGTCCTGACTTTC
>TRBD2|.|TRBV20-1|TRBJ2-1
CSARSTTGGVNEQFF
TGCAGTGCCCGATCCACAACGGGGGGAGTCAATGAGCAGTTCTTC
>.|.|TRBV14|TRBJ2-1
CASSHLTRYLGVNEQFF
TGTGCCAGCAGCCACCTTACCCGCTACCTCGGAGTCAATGAGCAGTTCTTC
>.|.|TRBV5-1|TRBJ2-3
CASSWARDTQYF
TGCGCCAGCAGCTGGGCCCGGGATACGCAGTATTTT
>.|few|TRBV5-1|TRBJ2-7
CASSLGAPRGEQYF
TGCGCCAGCAGCTTGGGGGCCCCACGGGGCGAGCAGTACTTC
>TRBD2|.|TRBV20-1|TRBJ2-5
CSARDRPTSGGIQTQYF
TGCAGTGCTAGAGACCGCCCGACTAGCGGGGGCATACAGACCCAGTACTTC
>TRBD2|.|TRBV4-2|TRBJ2-1
CASRLPGSGGANEQFF
TGTGCCAGCAGACTCCCGGGTAGCGGGGGGGCCAATGAGCAGTTCTTC
>TRBD1|.|TRBV18|TRBJ2-3
CASSPLDRVDTQYF
TGTGCCAGCTCACCATTGGACAGGGTAGATACGCAGTATTTT
>.|.|TRBV6-5|TRBJ2-3
CASSYSKQGGEYF
TGTGCCAGCAGTTACTCGAAACAGGGAGGGGAGTATTTT
>.|few|TRBV5-1|TRBJ2-6
CASSLSGEGANVLTF
TGCGCCAGCAGCTTGAGCGGCGAAGGGGCCAACGTCCTGACTTTC
>.|.|TRBV7-2|TRBJ2-4
CASSGTGLAKNIQYF
TGTGCCAGCTCCGGAACAGGCTTAGCCAAAAACATTCAGTACTTC
>.|.|TRBV10-3|TRBJ2-7
CAISESGPHQMGLGYEQYF
TGTGCCATCAGTGAATCGGGCCCCCACCAGATGGGGCTGGGCTACGAGCAGTACTTC
>.|.|TRBV7-2|TRBJ1-2
CASSLVAGQGAPYGYTF
TGTGCCAGCAGCTTAGTGGCAGGGCAAGGGGCACCCTATGGCTACACCTTC
>.|.|TRBV7-9|TRBJ2-5
CASSLEDGETQYF
TGCGCCAGCAGCTTAGAGGACGGAGAGACCCAGTACTTC
>.|.|TRBV9|TRBJ1-4
CASSVGGSNTNEKLFF
TGTGCCAGCAGCGTAGGAGGAAGTAACACTAATGAAAAACTGTTTTTT
>TRBD1|few|TRBV14|TRBJ2-2
CASSQADSGQSTYLNTGELFF
TGTGCCAGCAGCCAAGCCGACTCGGGACAGTCGACTTATTTGAACACCGGGGAGCTGTTTTTT
>.|.|TRBV27|TRBJ1-2
CASSLSGRAGYTF
TGTGCCAGCAGTTTATCCGGGCGGGCTGGCTACACCTTC